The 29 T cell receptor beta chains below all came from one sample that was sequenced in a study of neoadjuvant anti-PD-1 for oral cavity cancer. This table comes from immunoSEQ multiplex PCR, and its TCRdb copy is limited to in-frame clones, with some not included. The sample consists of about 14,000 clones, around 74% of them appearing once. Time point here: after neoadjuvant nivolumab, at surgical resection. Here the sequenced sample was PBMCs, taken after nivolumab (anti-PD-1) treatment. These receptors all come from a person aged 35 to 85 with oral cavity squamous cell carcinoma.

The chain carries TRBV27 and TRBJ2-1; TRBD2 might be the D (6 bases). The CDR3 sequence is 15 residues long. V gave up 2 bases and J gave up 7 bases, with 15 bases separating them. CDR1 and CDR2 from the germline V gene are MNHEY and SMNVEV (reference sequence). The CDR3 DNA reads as TGTGCCAGCAGTTTAACTCCGGGAGTTATAAATGAGCAGTTCTTC. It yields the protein CASSLTPGVINEQFF.

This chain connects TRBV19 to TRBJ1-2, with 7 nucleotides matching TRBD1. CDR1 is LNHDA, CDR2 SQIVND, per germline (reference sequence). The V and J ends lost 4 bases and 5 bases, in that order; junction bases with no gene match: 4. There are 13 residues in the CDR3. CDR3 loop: CASSSGTAYGYTF. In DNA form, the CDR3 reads TGTGCCAGTAGTAGCGGGACAGCATATGGCTACACCTTC. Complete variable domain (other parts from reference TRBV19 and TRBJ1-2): DGGITQSPKYLFRKEGQNVTLSCEQNLNHDAMYWYRQDPGQGLRLIYYSQIVNDFQKGDIAEGYSVSREKKESFPLTVTSAQKNPTAFYLCASSSGTAYGYTFGSGTRLTVV.

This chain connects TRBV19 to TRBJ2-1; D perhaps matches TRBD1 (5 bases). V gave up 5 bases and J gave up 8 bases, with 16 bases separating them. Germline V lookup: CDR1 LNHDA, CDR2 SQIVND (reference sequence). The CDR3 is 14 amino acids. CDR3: CASSLQYDSDEQFF. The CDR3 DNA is TGTGCCAGTAGTCTCCAATATGACAGTGATGAGCAGTTCTTC.

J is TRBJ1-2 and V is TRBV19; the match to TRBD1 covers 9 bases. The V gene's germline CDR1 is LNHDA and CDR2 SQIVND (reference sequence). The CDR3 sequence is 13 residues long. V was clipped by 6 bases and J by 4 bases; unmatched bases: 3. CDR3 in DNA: TGTGCCAGTAGCCAGACAGGGGGCTATGGCTACACCTTC. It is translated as CASSQTGGYGYTF.

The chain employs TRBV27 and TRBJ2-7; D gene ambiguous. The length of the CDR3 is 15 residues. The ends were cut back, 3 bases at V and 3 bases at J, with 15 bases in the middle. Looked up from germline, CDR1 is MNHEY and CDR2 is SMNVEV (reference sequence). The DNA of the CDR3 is TGTGCCAGCAGTTTCTCCTCCCCAGCTTACTACGAGCAGTACTTC. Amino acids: CASSFSSPAYYEQYF.

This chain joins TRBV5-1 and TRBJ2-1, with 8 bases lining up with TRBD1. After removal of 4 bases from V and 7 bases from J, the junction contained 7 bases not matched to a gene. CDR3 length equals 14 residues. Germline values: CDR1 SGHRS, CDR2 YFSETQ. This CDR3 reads CASSTRQGKNEQFF. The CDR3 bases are TGCGCCAGCAGCACAAGACAGGGGAAAAATGAGCAGTTCTTC.

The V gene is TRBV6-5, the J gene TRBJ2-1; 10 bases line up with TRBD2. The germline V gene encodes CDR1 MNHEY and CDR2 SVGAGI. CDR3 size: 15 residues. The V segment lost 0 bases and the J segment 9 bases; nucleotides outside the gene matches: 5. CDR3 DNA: TGTGCCAGCAGTTACTCCGCTAGCGGGAGACCTGAGCAGTTCTTC. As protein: CASSYSASGRPEQFF.

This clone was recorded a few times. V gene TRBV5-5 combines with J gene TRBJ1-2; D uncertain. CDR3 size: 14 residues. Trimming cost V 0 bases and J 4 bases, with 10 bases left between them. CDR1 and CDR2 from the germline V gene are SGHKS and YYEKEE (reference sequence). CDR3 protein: CASSLEEESYGYTF. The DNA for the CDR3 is TGTGCCAGCAGCTTGGAAGAAGAATCCTATGGCTACACCTTC.

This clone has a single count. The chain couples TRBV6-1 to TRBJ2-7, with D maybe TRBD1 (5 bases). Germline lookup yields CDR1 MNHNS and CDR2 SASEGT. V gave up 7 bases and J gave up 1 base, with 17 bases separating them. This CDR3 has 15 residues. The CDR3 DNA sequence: TGTGCCAGCATCGAGAGAATAGGGGATTCCTACGAGCAGTACTTC. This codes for CASIERIGDSYEQYF.

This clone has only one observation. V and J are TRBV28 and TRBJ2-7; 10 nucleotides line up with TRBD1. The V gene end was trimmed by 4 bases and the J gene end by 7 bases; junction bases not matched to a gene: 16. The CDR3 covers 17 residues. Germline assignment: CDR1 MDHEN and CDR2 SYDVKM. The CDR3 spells CASSSRQGAAGFREQYF. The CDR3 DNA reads TGTGCCAGCAGTTCCAGACAGGGGGCGGCGGGGTTCCGGGAGCAGTACTTC. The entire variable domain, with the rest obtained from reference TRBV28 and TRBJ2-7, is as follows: DVKVTQSSRYLVKRTGEKVFLECVQDMDHENMFWYRQDPGLGLRLIYFSYDVKMKEKGDIPEGYSVSREKKERFSLILESASTNQTSMYLCASSSRQGAAGFREQYFGPGTRLTVT.

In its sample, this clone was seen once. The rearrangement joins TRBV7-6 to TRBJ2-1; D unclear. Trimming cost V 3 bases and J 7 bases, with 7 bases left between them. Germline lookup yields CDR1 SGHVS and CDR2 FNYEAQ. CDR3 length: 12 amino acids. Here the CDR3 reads CASSLAQNEQFF. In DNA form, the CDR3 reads TGTGCCAGCAGCTTGGCTCAAAATGAGCAGTTCTTC.

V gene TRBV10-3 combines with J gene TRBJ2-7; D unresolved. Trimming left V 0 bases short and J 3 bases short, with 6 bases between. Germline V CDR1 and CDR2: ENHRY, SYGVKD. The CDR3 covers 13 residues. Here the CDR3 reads CAISESNLYEQYF. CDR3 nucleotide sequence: TGTGCCATCAGTGAGTCGAACCTCTACGAGCAGTACTTC.

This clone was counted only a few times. The CDR3 nucleotides read TGTGCCAGCAGCCCTTCACTAGCAGGCTCCTACGAGCAGTACTTC. It yields the protein CASSPSLAGSYEQYF. The chain uses TRBV7-9 and TRBJ2-7; possibly TRBD2 for D (6 bases). The V gene lost 5 bases and the J gene lost 0 bases, with 14 bases spanning the gap. This CDR3 region has 15 residues. CDR1 SEHNR and CDR2 FQNEAQ come from the germline V gene (reference sequence). Combining the CDR3 with reference TRBV7-9 and TRBJ2-7 gives the whole variable domain DTGVSQNPRHKITKRGQNVTFRCDPISEHNRLYWYRQTLGQGPEFLTYFQNEAQLEKSRLLSDRFSAERPKGSFSTLEIQRTEQGDSAMYLCASSPSLAGSYEQYFGPGTRLTVT.

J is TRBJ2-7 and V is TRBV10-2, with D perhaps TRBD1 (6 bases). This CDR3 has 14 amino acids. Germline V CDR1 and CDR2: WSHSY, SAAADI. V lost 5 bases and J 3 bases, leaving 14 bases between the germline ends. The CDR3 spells CASSRAGADYEQYF. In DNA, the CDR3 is TGCGCCAGCAGTAGGGCAGGGGCCGACTACGAGCAGTACTTC.

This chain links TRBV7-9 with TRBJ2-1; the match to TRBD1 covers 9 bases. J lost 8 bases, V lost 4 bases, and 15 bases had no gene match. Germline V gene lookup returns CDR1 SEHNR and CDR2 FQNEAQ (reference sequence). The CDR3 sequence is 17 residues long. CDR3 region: CASSSSRGTGPVDEQFF. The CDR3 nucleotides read TGTGCCAGCAGCTCAAGCAGGGGGACAGGGCCCGTCGATGAGCAGTTCTTC.

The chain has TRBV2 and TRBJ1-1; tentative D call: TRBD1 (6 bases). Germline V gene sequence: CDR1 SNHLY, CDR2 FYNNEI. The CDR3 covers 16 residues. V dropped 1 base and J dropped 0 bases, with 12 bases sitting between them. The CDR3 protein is CASSEVAGVLNTEAFF. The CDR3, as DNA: TGTGCCAGCAGTGAAGTAGCAGGGGTCCTGAACACTGAAGCTTTCTTT.

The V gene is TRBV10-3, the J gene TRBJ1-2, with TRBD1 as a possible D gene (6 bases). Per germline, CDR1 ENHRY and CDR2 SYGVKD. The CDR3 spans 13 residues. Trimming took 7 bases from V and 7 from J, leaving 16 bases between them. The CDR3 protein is CAINPTGLRGYTF. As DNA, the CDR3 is TGTGCCATCAATCCTACAGGGCTGCGTGGCTACACCTTC.

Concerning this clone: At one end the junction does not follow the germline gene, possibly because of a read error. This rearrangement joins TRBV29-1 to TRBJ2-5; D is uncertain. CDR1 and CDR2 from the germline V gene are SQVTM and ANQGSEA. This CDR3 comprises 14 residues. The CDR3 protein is CSVAVQATREAQYF. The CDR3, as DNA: TGCAGCGTTGCGGTGCAAGCCACAAGAGAGGCCCAGTACTTC.

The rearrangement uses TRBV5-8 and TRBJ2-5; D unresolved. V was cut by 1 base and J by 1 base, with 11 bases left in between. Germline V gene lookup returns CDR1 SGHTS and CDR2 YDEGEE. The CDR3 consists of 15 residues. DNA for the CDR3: TGTGCCAGCAGCTTGTTTGGTACTCTCCAAGAGACCCAGTACTTC. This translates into CASSLFGTLQETQYF.

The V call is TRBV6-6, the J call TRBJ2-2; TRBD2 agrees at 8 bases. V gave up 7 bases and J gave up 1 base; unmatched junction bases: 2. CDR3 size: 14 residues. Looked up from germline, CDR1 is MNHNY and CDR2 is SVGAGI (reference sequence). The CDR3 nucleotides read TGTGCCAGCACCGGGACTAGGAACACCGGGGAGCTGTTTTTT. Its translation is CASTGTRNTGELFF.

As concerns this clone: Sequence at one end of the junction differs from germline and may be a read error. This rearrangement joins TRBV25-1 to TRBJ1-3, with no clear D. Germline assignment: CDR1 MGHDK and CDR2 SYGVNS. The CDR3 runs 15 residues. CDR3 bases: TGTGCCGGCAGTGAATCAGTCCTCTCTGGAAACACCATATATTTT. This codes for CAGSESVLSGNTIYF. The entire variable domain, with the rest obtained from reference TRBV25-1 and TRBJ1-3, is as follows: EADIYQTPRYLVIGTGKKITLECSQTMGHDKMYWYQQDPGMELHLIHYSYGVNSTEKGDLSSESTVSRIRTEHFPLTLESARPSHTSQYLCAGSESVLSGNTIYFGEGSWLTVV.

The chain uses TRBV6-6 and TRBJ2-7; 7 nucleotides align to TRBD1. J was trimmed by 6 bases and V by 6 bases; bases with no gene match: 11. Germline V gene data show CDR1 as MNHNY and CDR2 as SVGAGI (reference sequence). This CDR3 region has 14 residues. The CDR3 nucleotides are TGTGCCAGCAGCCAAGTCGGTGACAGGGCCGAGCAGTACTTC. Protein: CASSQVGDRAEQYF.

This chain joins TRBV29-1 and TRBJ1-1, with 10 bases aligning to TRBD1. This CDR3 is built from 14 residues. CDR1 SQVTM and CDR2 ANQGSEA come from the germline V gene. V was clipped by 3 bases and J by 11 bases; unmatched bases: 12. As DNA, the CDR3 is TGCAGCGTTGACCCCGACAGGGGGCGAGGTCTGGCTTTCTTT. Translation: CSVDPDRGRGLAFF.

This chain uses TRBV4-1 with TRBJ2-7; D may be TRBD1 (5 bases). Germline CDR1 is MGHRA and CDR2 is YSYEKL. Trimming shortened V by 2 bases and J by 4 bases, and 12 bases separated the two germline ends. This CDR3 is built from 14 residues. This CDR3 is CASSQRLQGYEQYF. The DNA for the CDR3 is TGCGCCAGCAGCCAACGCCTCCAGGGTTACGAGCAGTACTTC.

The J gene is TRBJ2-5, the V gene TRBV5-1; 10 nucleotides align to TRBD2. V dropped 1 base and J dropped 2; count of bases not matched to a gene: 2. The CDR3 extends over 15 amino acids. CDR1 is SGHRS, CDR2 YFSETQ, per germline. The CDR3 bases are TGCGCCAGCAGCTTGCCTAGCGGGAGACAAGAGACCCAGTACTTC. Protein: CASSLPSGRQETQYF.

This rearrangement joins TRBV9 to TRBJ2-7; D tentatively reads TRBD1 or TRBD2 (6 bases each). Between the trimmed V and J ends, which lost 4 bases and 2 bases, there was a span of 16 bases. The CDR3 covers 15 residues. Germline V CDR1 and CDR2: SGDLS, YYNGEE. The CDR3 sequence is CASSPEGGGTYEQYF. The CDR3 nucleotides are TGTGCCAGCAGCCCGGAGGGGGGCGGAACCTACGAGCAGTACTTC.

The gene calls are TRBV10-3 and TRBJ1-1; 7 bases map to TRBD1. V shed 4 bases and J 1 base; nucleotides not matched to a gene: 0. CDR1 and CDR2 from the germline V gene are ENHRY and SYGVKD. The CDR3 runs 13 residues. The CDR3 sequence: CAISAGGNTEAFF. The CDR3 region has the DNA TGTGCCATCAGTGCAGGGGGGAACACTGAAGCTTTCTTT.

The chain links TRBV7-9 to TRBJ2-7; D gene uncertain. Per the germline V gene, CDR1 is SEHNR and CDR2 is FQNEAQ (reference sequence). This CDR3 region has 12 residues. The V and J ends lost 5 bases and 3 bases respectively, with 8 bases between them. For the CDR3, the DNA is TGTGCCAGCAGCCTTAACAACTACGAGCAGTACTTC. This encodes CASSLNNYEQYF.

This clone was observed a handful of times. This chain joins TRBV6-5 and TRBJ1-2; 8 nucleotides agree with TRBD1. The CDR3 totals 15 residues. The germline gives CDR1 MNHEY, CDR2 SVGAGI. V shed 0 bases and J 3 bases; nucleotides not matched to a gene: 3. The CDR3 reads CASSYSGTGDYGYTF. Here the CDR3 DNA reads TGTGCCAGCAGTTACTCAGGGACAGGCGACTATGGCTACACCTTC.